These 6 T cell receptor beta chains originate from one sample sequenced in a study of post-analysis software for immune sequencing data. TCR beta libraries were prepared from cDNA with unique molecular identifiers. MiXCR, run by TCRdb on the PCR reads, gives a single entry per CDR3 protein. The table lists approximately 730,000 distinct CDR3 sequences, 25% to 30% of them singletons. Their specific antigens are unknown. Study-wide results and caveats: Roughly 5 TRBV segments, TRBV5-6, TRBV5-1 and TRBV20-1 among them, were found more frequent in patients than controls.

The sequenced material came from blood. The receptors shown here come from a girl under 18 with multiple sclerosis.

This clonotype was counted a few times. V usage is TRBV29-1 and J usage is TRBJ2-3; TRBD1 is a possible D gene (6 bases). This CDR3 has 15 amino acids. V was cut by 5 bases and J by 0 bases, with 15 bases left in between. CDR1 is SQVTM, CDR2 ANQGSEA, per germline. The CDR3 protein is CSVWGTPSSTDTQYF. CDR3 DNA sequence: TGCAGCGTTTGGGGGACACCCTCAAGCACAGATACGCAGTATTTT.

This clonotype was seen a few times. The chain recombines TRBV7-2 with TRBJ1-5, with D unresolved. With 1 base removed from V and 3 bases from J, the gap between germline ends came to 7 bases. CDR1 is SGHTA and CDR2 is FQGNSA in the germline V gene. The CDR3 totals 14 residues. In DNA, the CDR3 is TGTGCCAGCAGCTTAGGGGATTTCAATCAGCCCCAGCATTTT. Encoded protein: CASSLGDFNQPQHF.

The chain couples TRBV28 to TRBJ1-5; D is unclear. Germline V CDR1 and CDR2: MDHEN, SYDVKM. The CDR3 runs 14 residues. Trimming stripped 7 bases from V and 5 bases from J, with 15 bases between. CDR3 in amino acids: CASMLPLGDQPQHF. In DNA form, the CDR3 reads TGTGCCAGCATGCTCCCCCTGGGAGATCAGCCCCAGCATTTT.

V gene TRBV7-9 combines with J gene TRBJ2-1; 11 bases fit TRBD2. The CDR3 is made up of 15 amino acids. The germline V gene encodes CDR1 SEHNR and CDR2 FQNEAQ (reference sequence). V trimming: 1 base; J trimming: 8 bases; junction bases outside the gene matches: 4. The CDR3 sequence is CASSLGLAGGHEQFF. The CDR3 DNA sequence: TGTGCCAGCAGCTTAGGGCTAGCGGGGGGCCATGAGCAGTTCTTC.

The chain combines TRBV27 with TRBJ2-1, with 9 bases that match TRBD2. The CDR3 is 15 residues long. Germline values: CDR1 MNHEY, CDR2 SMNVEV (reference sequence). The J segment lost 1 base and the V segment lost 7 bases, leaving 5 bases of the junction unmatched. CDR3 sequence reads: CASTRTSVSYNEQFF. CDR3 DNA sequence: TGTGCCAGCACCCGGACTAGCGTATCCTACAATGAGCAGTTCTTC.

V and J are TRBV4-3 and TRBJ2-1; D ambiguous. Trimming removed 1 base from V and 5 bases from J, with 9 bases in between. The germline gives CDR1 LGHNA, CDR2 YSLEER. The CDR3 is 14 amino acids. The CDR3: CASSQASGNNEQFF. CDR3 in DNA: TGCGCCAGCAGCCAAGCATCCGGTAACAATGAGCAGTTCTTC.